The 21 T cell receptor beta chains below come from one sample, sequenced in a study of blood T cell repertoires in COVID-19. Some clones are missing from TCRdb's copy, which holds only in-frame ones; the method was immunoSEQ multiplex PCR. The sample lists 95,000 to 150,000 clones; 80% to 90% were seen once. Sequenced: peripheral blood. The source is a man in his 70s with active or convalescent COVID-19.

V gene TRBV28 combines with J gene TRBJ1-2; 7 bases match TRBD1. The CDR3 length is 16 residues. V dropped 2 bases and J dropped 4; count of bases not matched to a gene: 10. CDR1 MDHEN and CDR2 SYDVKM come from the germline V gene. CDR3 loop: CASSLGYRGQTYGYTF. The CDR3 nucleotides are TGTGCCAGCAGTTTAGGTTACAGGGGCCAAACCTATGGCTACACCTTC.

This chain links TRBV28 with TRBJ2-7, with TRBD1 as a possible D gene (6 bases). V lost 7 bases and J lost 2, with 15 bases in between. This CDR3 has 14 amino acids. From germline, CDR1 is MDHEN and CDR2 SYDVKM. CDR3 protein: CASTAWAGAYEQYF. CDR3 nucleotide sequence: TGTGCCAGCACAGCCTGGGCAGGGGCCTACGAGCAGTACTTC.

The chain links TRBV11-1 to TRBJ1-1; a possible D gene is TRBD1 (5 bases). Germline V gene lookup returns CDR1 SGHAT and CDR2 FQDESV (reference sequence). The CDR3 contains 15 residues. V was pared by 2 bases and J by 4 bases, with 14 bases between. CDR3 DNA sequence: TGTGCCAGCAGCTTAATTACCGTGGGGCCCACTGAAGCTTTCTTT. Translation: CASSLITVGPTEAFF. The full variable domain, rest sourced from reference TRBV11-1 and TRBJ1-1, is EAEVAQSPRYKITEKSQAVAFWCDPISGHATLYWYRQILGQGPELLVQFQDESVVDDSQLPKDRFSAERLKGVDSTLKIQPAELGDSAMYLCASSLITVGPTEAFFGQGTRLTVV.

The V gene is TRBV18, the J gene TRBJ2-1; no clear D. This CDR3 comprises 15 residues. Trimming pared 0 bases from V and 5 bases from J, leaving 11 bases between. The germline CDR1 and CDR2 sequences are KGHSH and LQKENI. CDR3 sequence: CASSPPSWANNEQFF. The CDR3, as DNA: TGTGCCAGCTCACCACCGTCATGGGCCAACAATGAGCAGTTCTTC.

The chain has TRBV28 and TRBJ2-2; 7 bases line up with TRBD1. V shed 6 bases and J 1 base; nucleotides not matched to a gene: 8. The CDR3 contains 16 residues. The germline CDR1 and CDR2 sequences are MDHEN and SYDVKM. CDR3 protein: CASRQGQAMNTGELFF. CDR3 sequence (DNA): TGTGCCAGCAGACAAGGACAGGCAATGAACACCGGGGAGCTGTTTTTT.

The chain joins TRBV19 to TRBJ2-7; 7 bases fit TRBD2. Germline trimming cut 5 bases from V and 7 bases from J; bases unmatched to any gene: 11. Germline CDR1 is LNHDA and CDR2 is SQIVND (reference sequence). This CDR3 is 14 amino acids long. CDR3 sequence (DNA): TGTGCCAGTAGTCCAACGGGAGGCGGGAGAGAGCAGTACTTC. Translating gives CASSPTGGGREQYF.

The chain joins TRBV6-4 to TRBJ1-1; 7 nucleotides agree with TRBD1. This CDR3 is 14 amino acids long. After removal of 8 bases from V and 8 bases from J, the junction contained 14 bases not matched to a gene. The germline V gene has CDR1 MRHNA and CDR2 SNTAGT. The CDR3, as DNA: TGTGCCAGCGCCCGCCGGGACAGCCAGTTAGAAGCTTTCTTT. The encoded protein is CASARRDSQLEAFF.

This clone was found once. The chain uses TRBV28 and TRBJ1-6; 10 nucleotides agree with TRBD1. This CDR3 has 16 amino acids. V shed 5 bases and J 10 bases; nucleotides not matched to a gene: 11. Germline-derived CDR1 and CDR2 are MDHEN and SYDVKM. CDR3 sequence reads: CASSPHGQGVRSPLHF. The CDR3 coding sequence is TGTGCCAGCAGTCCTCACGGACAGGGGGTTAGGTCACCCCTCCACTTT.

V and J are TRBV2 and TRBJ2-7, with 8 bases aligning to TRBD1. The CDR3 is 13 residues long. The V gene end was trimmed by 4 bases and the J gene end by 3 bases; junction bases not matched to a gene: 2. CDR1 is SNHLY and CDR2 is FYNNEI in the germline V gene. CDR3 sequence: CASSVGQGYEQYF. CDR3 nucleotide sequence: TGTGCCAGCAGTGTCGGACAGGGCTACGAGCAGTACTTC.

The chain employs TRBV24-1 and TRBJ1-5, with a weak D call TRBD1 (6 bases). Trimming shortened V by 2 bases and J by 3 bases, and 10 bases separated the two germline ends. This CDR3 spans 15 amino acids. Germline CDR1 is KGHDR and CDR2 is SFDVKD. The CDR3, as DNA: TGTGCCACCAGTGATTCCCGGGACATCAATCAGCCCCAGCATTTT. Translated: CATSDSRDINQPQHF.

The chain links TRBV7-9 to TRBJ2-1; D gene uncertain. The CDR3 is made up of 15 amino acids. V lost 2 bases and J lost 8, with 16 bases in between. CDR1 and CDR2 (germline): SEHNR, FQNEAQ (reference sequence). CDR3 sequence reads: CASSLSVLSIDEQFF. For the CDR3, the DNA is TGTGCCAGCAGCTTATCGGTCCTAAGTATCGATGAGCAGTTCTTC.

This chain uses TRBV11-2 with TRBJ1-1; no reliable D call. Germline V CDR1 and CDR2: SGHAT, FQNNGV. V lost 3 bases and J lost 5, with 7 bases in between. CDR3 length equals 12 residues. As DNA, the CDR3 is TGTGCCAGCAGCTTCGGGATGACTGAAGCTTTCTTT. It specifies CASSFGMTEAFF.

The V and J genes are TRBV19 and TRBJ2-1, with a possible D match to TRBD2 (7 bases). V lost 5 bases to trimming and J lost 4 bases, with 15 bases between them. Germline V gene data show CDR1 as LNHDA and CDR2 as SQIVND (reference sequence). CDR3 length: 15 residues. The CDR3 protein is CASSAKGGTYNEQFF. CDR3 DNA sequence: TGTGCCAGTAGTGCCAAGGGGGGGACGTACAATGAGCAGTTCTTC.

CDR3 in DNA: TGTGCCAGTAGTATGGGACAGAGTTATGGCACTGAAGCTTTCTTT. This translates into CASSMGQSYGTEAFF. The rearrangement links TRBV19 to TRBJ1-1; TRBD1 matches 7 bases. This CDR3 spans 15 amino acids. Germline assignment: CDR1 LNHDA and CDR2 SQIVND (reference sequence). Germline trimming cut 3 bases from V and 4 bases from J; bases unmatched to any gene: 8.

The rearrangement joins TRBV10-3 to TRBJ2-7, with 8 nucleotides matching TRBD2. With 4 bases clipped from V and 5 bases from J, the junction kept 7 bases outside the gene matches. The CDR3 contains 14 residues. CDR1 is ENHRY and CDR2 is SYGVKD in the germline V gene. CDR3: CAISVSGSGHEQYF. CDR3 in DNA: TGTGCCATCAGTGTGAGCGGGAGCGGACACGAGCAGTACTTC.

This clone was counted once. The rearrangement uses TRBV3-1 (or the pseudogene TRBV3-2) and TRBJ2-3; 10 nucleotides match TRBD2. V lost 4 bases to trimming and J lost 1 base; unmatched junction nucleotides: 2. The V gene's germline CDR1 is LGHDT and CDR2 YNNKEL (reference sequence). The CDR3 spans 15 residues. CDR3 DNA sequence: TGTGCCAGCAGCCCCGGGACTAGCGGCACAGATACGCAGTATTTT. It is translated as CASSPGTSGTDTQYF.

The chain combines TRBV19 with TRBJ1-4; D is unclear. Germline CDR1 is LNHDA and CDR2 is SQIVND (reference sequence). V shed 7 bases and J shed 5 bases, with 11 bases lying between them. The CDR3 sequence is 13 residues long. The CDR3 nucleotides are TGTGCCAGTACTTACCCGGGGAATGAAAAACTGTTTTTT. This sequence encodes CASTYPGNEKLFF.

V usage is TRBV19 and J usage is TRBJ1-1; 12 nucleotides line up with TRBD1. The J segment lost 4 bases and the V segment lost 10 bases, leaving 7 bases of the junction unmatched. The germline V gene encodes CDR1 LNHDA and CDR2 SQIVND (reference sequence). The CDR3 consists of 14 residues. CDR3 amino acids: CATKGQGAITEAFF. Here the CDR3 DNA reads TGTGCCACTAAGGGACAGGGGGCAATCACTGAAGCTTTCTTT.

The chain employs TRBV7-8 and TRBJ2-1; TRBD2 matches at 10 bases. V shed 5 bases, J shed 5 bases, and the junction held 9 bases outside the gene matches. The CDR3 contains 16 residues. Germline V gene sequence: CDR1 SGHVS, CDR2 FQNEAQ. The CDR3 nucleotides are TGTGCCAGCAGCCCCCTTGGGACTAGCGCGGACAATGAGCAGTTCTTC. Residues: CASSPLGTSADNEQFF.

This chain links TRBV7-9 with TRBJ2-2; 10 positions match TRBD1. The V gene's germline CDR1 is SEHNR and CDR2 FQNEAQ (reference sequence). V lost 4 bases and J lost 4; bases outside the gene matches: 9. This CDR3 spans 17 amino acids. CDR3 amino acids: CASSSAGQGWGTGELFF. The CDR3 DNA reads TGTGCCAGCAGCTCGGCGGGACAGGGGTGGGGCACCGGGGAGCTGTTTTTT.

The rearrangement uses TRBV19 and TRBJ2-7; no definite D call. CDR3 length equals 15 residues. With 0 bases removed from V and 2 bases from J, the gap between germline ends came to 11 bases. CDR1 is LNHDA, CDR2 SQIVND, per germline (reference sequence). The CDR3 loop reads CASSIEASPPYEQYF. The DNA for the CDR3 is TGTGCCAGTAGTATAGAGGCCAGTCCTCCCTACGAGCAGTACTTC.